The rows below give T cell receptor beta chains drawn from one sample of a study of blood T cell repertoires in COVID-19. Generated by immunoSEQ multiplex PCR, the TCRdb table keeps only in-frame clones and is missing some. The sample holds about 50,000 clones, under 85% seen once. Input material: peripheral blood. These receptor sequences come from an older man with active COVID-19. The CDR3 runs from the conserved cysteine through the conserved F or W. The D gene is left open where the match is weak. Clone size is shown for a subset of rows, as once, few, many or a class of expanded clone.

j_call v_call d_call clone_size cdr3_nt cdr3_aa
TRBJ1-5 TRBV1 - - TGCACGATGGCCGCCCAGGGTAGCAATCAGCCCCAGCATTTT CTMAAQGSNQPQHF
TRBJ1-1 TRBV2 - few TGTGCCAGCTTAAAGGAAGGAGTAATACGGAACACTGAAGCTTTCTTT CASLKEGVIRNTEAFF
TRBJ1-5 TRBV6-5 - - TGTGCCAGCAACAGGGCGGGTCAGCCCCAGCATTTT CASNRAGQPQHF
TRBJ1-1 TRBV5-4 TRBD1 - TGTGCCAGCAGCCTGGGACAGGGGATCGCGAACACTGAAGCTTTCTTT CASSLGQGIANTEAFF
TRBJ2-1 TRBV14 TRBD2 few TGTGCCAGCAGCCCCCTTCAGCGGGGCCCGCGTGGCAATGAGCAGTTCTTC CASSPLQRGPRGNEQFF
TRBJ2-2 TRBV4-1 TRBD2 - TGCGCCAGCAGCCAAGATCAGCGGGGGATCGGGGAGCTGTTTTTT CASSQDQRGIGELFF
TRBJ1-4 TRBV7-2 - - TGTGCCAGCAGCTTAGACTCACCAGGGGTTCGCGGTGAAAAACTGTTTTTT CASSLDSPGVRGEKLFF
TRBJ2-1 TRBV18 - once TGTGCCAGCTCACCACCCAGTCAATATGAGCAGTTCTTC CASSPPSQYEQFF
TRBJ2-7 TRBV5-4 TRBD1 - TGTGCCAGCCGGGACAGGGGTTCCTACGAGCAGTACTTC CASRDRGSYEQYF
TRBJ1-2 TRBV6-2/TRBV6-3 - - TGTGCCAGCAGTTATGACAGCAGTGACTATGGCTACACCTTC CASSYDSSDYGYTF
TRBJ1-6 TRBV2 TRBD1 few TGTGCCAGCAGAGTGACGGGACAGGGGGGCTCCTATAATTCACCCCTCCACTTT CASRVTGQGGSYNSPLHF
TRBJ1-2 TRBV5-1 - - TGCGCCAGCAGCTTGGAAGCAGGGGTCGTTGGCTACACCTTC CASSLEAGVVGYTF
TRBJ1-2 TRBV5-4 TRBD1 - TGTGCCAGCAGCTTGGGTGGACAGGGCAACTATGGCTACACCTTC CASSLGGQGNYGYTF
TRBJ1-1 TRBV12-5 TRBD1 - TGTGCTAGTGGTTTTACAGGGGGGATGAACACTGAAGCTTTCTTT CASGFTGGMNTEAFF
TRBJ2-7 TRBV7-2 TRBD2 - TGTGCCAGCAGCTTCTCTAGCGGGGGGGCAAACGAGCAGTACTTC CASSFSSGGANEQYF
TRBJ1-5 TRBV2 - once TGTGCCAGCGGGGCAGGGAAAGGTCGGTGGAGCAATCAGCCCCAGCATTTT CASGAGKGRWSNQPQHF
TRBJ2-7 TRBV15 TRBD1 - TGTGCCACCAGCAGAGATGGGGGACAGGGTGCCTACGAGCAGTACTTC CATSRDGGQGAYEQYF
TRBJ2-7 TRBV11-2 TRBD2 once TGTGCCAGCAGCCGGGAGGGCTACGAGCAGTACTTC CASSREGYEQYF
TRBJ2-5 TRBV6-2/TRBV6-3 - - TGTGCCAGCAGTTACCTACAGGGCGGGGAGACCCAGTACTTC CASSYLQGGETQYF
TRBJ1-6 TRBV27 TRBD1 - TGTGCCAGCAGTTGGACCGGGACAGATAATTCACCCCTCCACTTT CASSWTGTDNSPLHF
TRBJ1-5 TRBV30 TRBD1 few TGTGCCTGGAGTGTACGACAGGGTTATCAGCCCCAGCATTTT CAWSVRQGYQPQHF
TRBJ2-7 TRBV5-1 - - TGCGCCAGCAGCTTGGATCATCAATACGAGCAGTACTTC CASSLDHQYEQYF
TRBJ1-5 TRBV3-1/TRBV3-2 TRBD1 - TGTGCCAGCAGCCCCCGGGGACAGGGGGCAAATCAGCCCCAGCATTTT CASSPRGQGANQPQHF
TRBJ1-6 TRBV4-3 - - TGCGCCAGCAGCCGGAACGGGGGGGACGGCTCACCCCTCCACTTT CASSRNGGDGSPLHF
TRBJ1-5 TRBV6-6 - - TGTGCCAGCAGTTACAGGGGAAAGGATCAGCCCCAGCATTTT CASSYRGKDQPQHF
TRBJ2-7 TRBV29-1 TRBD1 - TGCAGCGTGGGGGACAGGCGAGCCGAGCAGTACTTC CSVGDRRAEQYF
TRBJ1-6 TRBV11-2 TRBD1 - TGTGCCAGCAGCCTTGAGACAGGGGGCACGGGACCCCTCCACTTT CASSLETGGTGPLHF
TRBJ2-7 TRBV5-4 - - TGTGCCAGCAGCCCCCAAGGGGGGAGGGGAGGGTCCTACGAGCAGTACTTC CASSPQGGRGGSYEQYF
TRBJ2-1 TRBV15 TRBD1 - TGTGCCACCAGTCGGGACAGGGACTACAATGAGCAGTTCTTC CATSRDRDYNEQFF
TRBJ2-7 TRBV2 TRBD2 - TGTGCCAGCAGTGTGGAGCGGGGGGCCCCCGAGCAGTACTTC CASSVERGAPEQYF